One sample yielded the 11 T cell receptor beta chains listed below, sequenced in a study of blood T cell repertoires in COVID-19. Here immunoSEQ multiplex PCR was the method, and the copy in TCRdb shows in-frame clones only, minus some. The table includes approximately 200,000 clones, over 75% detected once. Sequenced input: peripheral blood. Receptors were obtained from a man aged 45 to 65 with acute or convalescent COVID-19.

This chain uses TRBV13 with TRBJ1-2; D may be TRBD1 (5 bases). Germline CDR1 PRHDT, CDR2 FYEKMQ (reference sequence). Between the trimmed V and J ends, which lost 2 bases and 8 bases, there was a span of 21 bases. The CDR3 consists of 16 residues. The CDR3 loop is CASSLMGVTEGLGYTF. The CDR3, as DNA: TGTGCCAGCAGCTTAATGGGCGTGACAGAAGGGCTCGGCTACACCTTC.

Only one count was recorded for this clone. The genes are TRBV7-9 and TRBJ1-4; weak D call: TRBD1 (6 bases). Trimming cost V 5 bases and J 8 bases, with 21 bases left between them. The CDR3 has 16 amino acids. Germline V gene data show CDR1 as SEHNR and CDR2 as FQNEAQ (reference sequence). Here the CDR3 DNA reads TGTGCCAGCAGCCCGTCCGCGGCGGGGGCAAGGGAAAAACTGTTTTTT. Protein: CASSPSAAGAREKLFF. Drawing the rest from reference TRBV7-9 and TRBJ1-4, the complete variable domain is DTGVSQNPRHKITKRGQNVTFRCDPISEHNRLYWYRQTLGQGPEFLTYFQNEAQLEKSRLLSDRFSAERPKGSFSTLEIQRTEQGDSAMYLCASSPSAAGAREKLFFGSGTQLSVL.

The chain combines TRBV4-1 with TRBJ2-7; 7 nucleotides align to TRBD1. This CDR3 comprises 15 residues. Germline V gene sequence: CDR1 MGHRA, CDR2 YSYEKL. Trimming removed 1 base from V and 4 bases from J; junction bases left unmatched: 7. CDR3 nucleotide sequence: TGCGCCAGCAGCCAAGCACCAGGGGGTTCGTACGAGCAGTACTTC. This encodes CASSQAPGGSYEQYF.

This chain joins TRBV24-1 and TRBJ2-1; TRBD1 aligns across 9 bases. Germline-derived CDR1 and CDR2 are KGHDR and SFDVKD. The CDR3 loop spans 16 amino acids. Germline trimming cut 2 bases from V and 6 bases from J; bases unmatched to any gene: 7. The DNA for the CDR3 is TGTGCCACCAGTGATTCCGGGACAGGGACACCCAATGAGCAGTTCTTC. Translation: CATSDSGTGTPNEQFF.

The rearrangement links TRBV18 to TRBJ2-5, with 8 bases aligning to TRBD2. The junction had 3 bases not matched to a gene; V was cut back by 3 bases and J by 3 bases. Germline assignment: CDR1 KGHSH and CDR2 LQKENI. There are 14 residues in the CDR3. In DNA, the CDR3 is TGTGCCAGCTCACCGACTAGCGCCGAAGAGACCCAGTACTTC. Translation: CASSPTSAEETQYF.

This clone turned up a few times. The chain is built from TRBV27 and TRBJ1-6; 9 bases are a match to TRBD1. This CDR3 comprises 15 residues. Per germline, CDR1 MNHEY and CDR2 SMNVEV (reference sequence). The V gene end was trimmed by 10 bases and the J gene end by 5 bases; junction bases not matched to a gene: 9. The CDR3 is CATQDRGGDNSPLHF. The CDR3 region has the DNA TGTGCCACTCAGGACAGGGGAGGCGATAATTCACCCCTCCACTTT.

The chain carries TRBV5-1 and TRBJ1-1; D possibly corresponds to TRBD1 (6 bases). The germline V and J ends were trimmed by 4 bases and 1 base, with 11 bases remaining between them. Germline V gene data show CDR1 as SGHRS and CDR2 as YFSETQ. This CDR3 is 14 amino acids long. The DNA of the CDR3 is TGCGCCAGCAGCGAAGGGACAACGAACACTGAAGCTTTCTTT. Amino acid sequence: CASSEGTTNTEAFF.

This chain uses TRBV10-3 with TRBJ1-1; the D gene is possibly TRBD1 (5 bases). This CDR3 is built from 13 residues. Looked up from germline, CDR1 is ENHRY and CDR2 is SYGVKD. Trimming left V 4 bases short and J 1 base short, with 7 bases between. The CDR3 loop is CAISGGGNTEAFF. Here the CDR3 DNA reads TGTGCCATCAGTGGGGGCGGGAACACTGAAGCTTTCTTT.

The chain couples TRBV7-9 to TRBJ2-3; D perhaps matches TRBD1 (5 bases). Trimming pared 2 bases from V and 2 bases from J, leaving 14 bases between. CDR1 and CDR2 from the germline V gene are SEHNR and FQNEAQ (reference sequence). The CDR3 runs 16 residues. DNA of the CDR3: TGTGCCAGCAGCTTATGGACACAGGCGAACACAGATACGCAGTATTTT. It yields the protein CASSLWTQANTDTQYF.

J is TRBJ1-2 and V is TRBV20-1; 9 bases agree with TRBD1. V shed 3 bases and J 7 bases; nucleotides not matched to a gene: 9. The CDR3 sequence is 14 residues long. In germline, CDR1 is DFQATT, CDR2 SNEGSKA (reference sequence). The DNA for the CDR3 is TGCAGTGCTAGTCGAGGGACAGGGAATCTTGGCTACACCTTC. It yields the protein CSASRGTGNLGYTF.

The chain recombines TRBV7-9 with TRBJ2-7; a weak D match, TRBD1 (6 bases). V lost 6 bases, J lost 0 bases, and 12 bases lay in between. This CDR3 comprises 14 residues. CDR1 is SEHNR and CDR2 is FQNEAQ in the germline V gene (reference sequence). The CDR3 spells CASSRGQSSYEQYF. The CDR3 region has the DNA TGTGCCAGCAGTCGCGGACAGAGCTCCTACGAGCAGTACTTC. Using reference TRBV7-9 and TRBJ2-7 for the parts outside the CDR3, the full variable domain is DTGVSQNPRHKITKRGQNVTFRCDPISEHNRLYWYRQTLGQGPEFLTYFQNEAQLEKSRLLSDRFSAERPKGSFSTLEIQRTEQGDSAMYLCASSRGQSSYEQYFGPGTRLTVT.